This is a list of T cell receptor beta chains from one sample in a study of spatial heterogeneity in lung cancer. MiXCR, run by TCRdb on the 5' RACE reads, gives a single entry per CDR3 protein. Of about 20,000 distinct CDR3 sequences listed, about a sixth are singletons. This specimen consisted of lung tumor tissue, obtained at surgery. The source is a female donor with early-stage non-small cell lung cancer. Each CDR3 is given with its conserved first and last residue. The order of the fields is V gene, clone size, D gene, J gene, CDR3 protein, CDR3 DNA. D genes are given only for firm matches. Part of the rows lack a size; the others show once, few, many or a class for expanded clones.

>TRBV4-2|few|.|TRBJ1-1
CASSQLGLTQRKAFF
TGTGCCAGCAGCCAACTAGGGCTCACACAGCGGAAAGCTTTCTTT
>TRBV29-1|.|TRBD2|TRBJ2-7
CSVEGVRGGYEQYF
TGCAGCGTTGAGGGGGTACGGGGGGGCTACGAGCAGTACTTC
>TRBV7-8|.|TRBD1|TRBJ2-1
CASSYDRGQSYNEQFF
TGTGCCAGCAGCTATGACAGGGGGCAATCCTACAATGAGCAGTTCTTC
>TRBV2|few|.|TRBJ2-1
CASSVESGQFF
TGTGCCAGCAGCGTTGAGTCCGGGCAGTTCTTC
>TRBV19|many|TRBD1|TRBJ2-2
CASSHAYTGVTGELFF
TGTGCCAGTAGCCACGCCTATACAGGGGTGACCGGGGAGCTGTTTTTT
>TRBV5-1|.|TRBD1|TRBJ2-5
CASSPGQEETQYF
TGCGCCAGCAGCCCGGGACAGGAAGAGACCCAGTACTTC
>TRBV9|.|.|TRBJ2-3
CASNQGFRSDTQYF
TGTGCCAGCAATCAGGGATTTCGCTCAGATACGCAGTATTTT
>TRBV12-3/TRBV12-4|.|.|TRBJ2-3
CTSSPGGVQTQYF
TGTACCAGCAGTCCCGGCGGGGTGCAGACGCAGTATTTT
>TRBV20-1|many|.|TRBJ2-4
CSAIYSGGRLAKNIQYF
TGCAGTGCTATTTACTCCGGGGGCCGCCTCGCCAAAAACATTCAGTACTTC
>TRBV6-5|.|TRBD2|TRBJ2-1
CASSGTNYEQFF
TGTGCCAGCAGCGGGACTAATTACGAGCAGTTCTTC
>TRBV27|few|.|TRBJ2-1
CASSAWTTDNEQFF
TGTGCCAGCAGTGCCTGGACGACAGACAATGAGCAGTTCTTC
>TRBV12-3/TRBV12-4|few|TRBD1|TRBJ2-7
CASSTSGTGTYEQYF
TGTGCCAGCAGTACCTCCGGGACAGGGACCTACGAGCAGTACTTC
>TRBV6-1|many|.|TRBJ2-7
CASSEYTHEQYF
TGTGCCAGCAGCGAGTACACCCACGAGCAGTACTTC
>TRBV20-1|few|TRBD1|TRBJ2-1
CSARGPTGFREQFF
TGCAGTGCTCGGGGCCCGACAGGGTTCAGGGAGCAGTTCTTC
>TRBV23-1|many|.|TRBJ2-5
CASSQFIRDYLQETQYF
TGCGCCAGCAGTCAATTCATCCGAGACTACTTACAAGAGACCCAGTACTTC
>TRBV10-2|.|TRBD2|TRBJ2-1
CASSEGLAGVEQFF
TGCGCCAGCAGTGAGGGACTAGCGGGAGTGGAGCAGTTCTTC
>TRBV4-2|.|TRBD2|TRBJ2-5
CASSQEGLAVTWKQETQYF
TGTGCCAGCAGCCAAGAGGGTCTAGCGGTTACATGGAAACAAGAGACCCAGTACTTC
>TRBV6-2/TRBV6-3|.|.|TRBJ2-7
CASSQTTGTSYEQYF
TGTGCCAGCAGCCAAACGACCGGGACTTCCTACGAGCAGTACTTC
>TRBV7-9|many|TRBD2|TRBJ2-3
CASSLASGSRDTQYF
TGTGCCAGCAGCTTGGCTAGCGGGAGTCGGGATACGCAGTATTTT
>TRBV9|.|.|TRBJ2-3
CASSVGEGGQVIPDTQYF
TGTGCCAGCAGCGTAGGAGAAGGAGGGCAGGTGATCCCAGATACGCAGTATTTT
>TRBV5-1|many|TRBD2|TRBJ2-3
CASSSGLANADTQYF
TGCGCCAGCAGCTCGGGACTAGCTAACGCAGATACGCAGTATTTT
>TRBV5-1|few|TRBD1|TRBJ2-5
CASSEGQGSETQYF
TGCGCCAGCAGCGAGGGACAGGGAAGCGAGACCCAGTACTTC
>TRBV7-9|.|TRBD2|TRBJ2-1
CASSLGGGWREQFF
TGTGCCAGCAGCTTAGGCGGGGGTTGGCGGGAGCAGTTCTTC
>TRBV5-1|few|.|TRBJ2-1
CASSQMFNEQFF
TGCGCCAGCAGCCAGATGTTCAATGAGCAGTTCTTC
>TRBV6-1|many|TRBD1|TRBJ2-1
CASRLVGTGTRTYNEQFF
TGTGCCAGCAGGCTAGTGGGGACAGGGACAAGGACCTACAATGAGCAGTTCTTC
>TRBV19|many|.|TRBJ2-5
CASSIAEGLGTQYF
TGTGCCAGTAGTATTGCGGAGGGCTTGGGGACCCAGTACTTC
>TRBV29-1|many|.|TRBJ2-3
CSVAQGGATDTQYF
TGCAGCGTTGCACAGGGTGGAGCCACAGATACGCAGTATTTT
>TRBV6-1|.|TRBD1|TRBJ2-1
CASSYTTGTYNEQFF
TGTGCCAGCAGTTATACGACAGGGACCTACAATGAGCAGTTCTTC
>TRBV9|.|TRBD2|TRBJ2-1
CASSPLLAGGYNEQFF
TGTGCCAGCAGCCCTCTCCTAGCGGGAGGTTACAATGAGCAGTTCTTC
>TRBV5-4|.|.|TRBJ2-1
CASSMPVSAYNEQFF
TGTGCCAGCAGCATGCCGGTGAGCGCCTACAATGAGCAGTTCTTC
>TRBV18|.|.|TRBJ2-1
CASSPPGPGSNEQFF
TGTGCCAGCTCACCTCCGGGACCGGGGTCCAATGAGCAGTTCTTC
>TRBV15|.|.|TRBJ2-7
CATSRVAQGYEQYF
TGTGCCACCAGCAGGGTTGCTCAGGGCTACGAGCAGTACTTC
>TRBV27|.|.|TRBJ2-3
CASSLSVGWGDTQYF
TGTGCCAGCAGTTTATCGGTCGGTTGGGGAGATACGCAGTATTTT
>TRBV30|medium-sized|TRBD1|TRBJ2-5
CAWSVGTGIETQYF
TGTGCCTGGAGTGTAGGGACAGGGATAGAGACCCAGTACTTC
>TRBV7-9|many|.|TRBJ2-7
CASSLAPGTAYEQYF
TGTGCCAGCAGCTTAGCCCCCGGGACCGCCTACGAGCAGTACTTC
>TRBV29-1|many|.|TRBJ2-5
CSVLERSRRETQYF
TGCAGCGTACTCGAGCGCTCCCGTAGGGAGACCCAGTACTTC
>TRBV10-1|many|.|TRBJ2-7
CASNRDTQGGEQYF
TGCGCCAGCAACCGGGACACCCAGGGAGGTGAGCAGTACTTC
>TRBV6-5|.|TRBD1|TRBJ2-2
CATLTGANTGELFF
TGTGCCACCCTGACAGGGGCGAACACCGGGGAGCTGTTTTTT
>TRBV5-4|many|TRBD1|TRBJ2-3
CASSWDRGRGITDTQYF
TGTGCCAGCAGCTGGGACAGGGGGCGTGGGATCACAGATACGCAGTATTTT
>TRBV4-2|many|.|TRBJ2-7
CASSQDSGIEQYF
TGTGCCAGCAGCCAAGATTCCGGGATCGAGCAGTACTTC
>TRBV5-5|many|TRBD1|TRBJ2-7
CASSWDRGRFEQYF
TGTGCCAGCAGCTGGGACAGGGGGCGCTTCGAGCAGTACTTC